The 9 T cell receptor beta chains listed next were all sequenced from one sample in a study of regulatory T cells in long-lasting Graves disease. HTBI primers from iRepertoire and Arm-PCR of CDR3 regions yielded the TCR beta libraries. TCRdb re-analysed the multiplex PCR reads in MiXCR, keeping a single row per CDR3 protein. The repertoire includes fewer than 550,000 distinct CDR3 sequences, 15% to 20% of them detected once, and around 25% sits in the top ten. The sample's time point: newly diagnosed GD, antithyroid drugs for less than 3 months. TCR sequences were obtained from RNA taken from PBMCs. The same data also went into a second study, on T cells in Graves' hyperthyroidism and ophthalmopathy.

This specimen consisted of peripheral blood mononuclear cells (PBMCs), obtained at new diagnosis, from a patient treated with antithyroid drugs. The receptors shown here come from a woman aged 40-60 years with Graves disease.

This clonotype was counted between two and nine times. The chain couples TRBV27 to TRBJ1-2; 7 bases align to TRBD1. The V gene's germline CDR1 is MNHEY and CDR2 SMNVEV (reference sequence). The CDR3 spans 15 residues. With 6 bases clipped from V and 4 bases from J, the junction kept 11 bases outside the gene matches. The CDR3 sequence is CASSAPHRGIYGYTF. The CDR3 region has the DNA TGTGCCAGCAGCGCACCTCACAGGGGAATCTATGGCTACACCTTC.

This chain links TRBV2 with TRBJ2-7, with 16 bases fitting TRBD2. CDR3 size: 16 residues. V shed 6 bases and J 4 bases; nucleotides not matched to a gene: 6. Germline V CDR1 and CDR2: SNHLY, FYNNEI. The CDR3 DNA follows: TGTGCCAGCAGCCGAGGGACTAGCGGGGGGGCGTACGAGCAGTACTTC. Translation gives CASSRGTSGGAYEQYF. Combining the CDR3 with reference TRBV2 and TRBJ2-7 gives the whole variable domain EPEVTQTPSHQVTQMGQEVILRCVPISNHLYFYWYRQILGQKVEFLVSFYNNEISEKSEIFDDQFSVERPDGSNFTLKIRSTKLEDSAMYFCASSRGTSGGAYEQYFGPGTRLTVT.

The chain combines TRBV27 with TRBJ1-4, with 9 positions matching TRBD1. J lost 7 bases, V lost 8 bases, and 8 bases had no gene match. Per germline, CDR1 MNHEY and CDR2 SMNVEV (reference sequence). The CDR3 loop spans 14 amino acids. CDR3 sequence (DNA): TGTGCCAGCCAAACAGGGGGCGGTGGTGAAAAACTGTTTTTT. Residues: CASQTGGGGEKLFF.

This clonotype occurred many times. The chain is built from TRBV18 and TRBJ1-1; D is possibly TRBD1 (6 bases). Trimming left V 3 bases short and J 4 bases short, with 15 bases between. CDR1 is KGHSH and CDR2 is LQKENI in the germline V gene. The CDR3 is 15 residues long. The DNA of the CDR3 is TGTGCCAGCTCACCCCTTGGGGGCCCGGGCACTGAAGCTTTCTTT. Its protein product is CASSPLGGPGTEAFF.

This clonotype was detected many times. V usage is TRBV7-6 and J usage is TRBJ2-3, with D perhaps assigned TRBD1 or TRBD2 (6 bases each). Germline CDR1 is SGHVS and CDR2 is FNYEAQ. The CDR3 spans 17 residues. Trimming pared 5 bases from V and 1 base from J, leaving 19 bases between. The CDR3 DNA is TGTGCCAGCAGCCCTAGAGTGGGGGGCGGGGGCACAGATACGCAGTATTTT. Its translation is CASSPRVGGGGTDTQYF.

The table lists this clonotype with many counts. The V and J genes are TRBV5-1 and TRBJ2-3, with TRBD2 identical over 7 bases. The CDR3 spans 16 residues. V trimming: 0 bases; J trimming: 0 bases; junction bases outside the gene matches: 4. Germline CDR1 is SGHRS and CDR2 is YFSETQ. The DNA of the CDR3 is TGCGCCAGCAGCTTGGCCGTGGGGGGGAGCACAGATACGCAGTATTTT. Protein: CASSLAVGGSTDTQYF. Full variable domain (remainder filled in from reference TRBV5-1 and TRBJ2-3): KAGVTQTPRYLIKTRGQQVTLSCSPISGHRSVSWYQQTPGQGLQFLFEYFSETQRNKGNFPGRFSGRQFSNSRSEMNVSTLELGDSALYLCASSLAVGGSTDTQYFGPGTRLTVL.

This clonotype was counted at least ten times. The chain has TRBV24-1 and TRBJ2-3; the D is unclear. Looked up from germline, CDR1 is KGHDR and CDR2 is SFDVKD. The V and J ends lost 4 bases and 4 bases respectively, with 11 bases between them. This CDR3 is built from 14 residues. The CDR3: CATSDPVVADTQYF. The CDR3 DNA reads TGTGCCACCAGTGACCCGGTGGTCGCAGATACGCAGTATTTT.

Concerning this clonotype: This sequence may be a read error, since a much larger clone differs from it by one base. The chain employs TRBV5-1 and TRBJ1-2; D gene ambiguous. Germline assignment: CDR1 SGHRS and CDR2 YFSETQ. V was clipped by 5 bases and J by 3 bases, with 8 bases between them. CDR3 length: 12 amino acids. The CDR3 loop reads CASSEADYGYTF. DNA for the CDR3: TGCGCCAGCAGTGAGGCCGACTATGGCTACACCTTC.

As to this clonotype: No conserved phenylalanine or tryptophan ends this CDR3, so it is likely a read error. Because the CDR3's place on the DNA is in doubt, the DNA is left out and the CDR3 is given as listed by TCRdb. The chain employs TRBV5-6 and TRBJ2-4; the DNA was not compared with TRBD1, the D call given in the table. Inclusive of both ends, the CDR3 amounts to 13 amino acids. CDR1 is SGHDT and CDR2 is YYEEEE in the germline V gene. The CDR3 protein is CASSLGSVGGNQL.